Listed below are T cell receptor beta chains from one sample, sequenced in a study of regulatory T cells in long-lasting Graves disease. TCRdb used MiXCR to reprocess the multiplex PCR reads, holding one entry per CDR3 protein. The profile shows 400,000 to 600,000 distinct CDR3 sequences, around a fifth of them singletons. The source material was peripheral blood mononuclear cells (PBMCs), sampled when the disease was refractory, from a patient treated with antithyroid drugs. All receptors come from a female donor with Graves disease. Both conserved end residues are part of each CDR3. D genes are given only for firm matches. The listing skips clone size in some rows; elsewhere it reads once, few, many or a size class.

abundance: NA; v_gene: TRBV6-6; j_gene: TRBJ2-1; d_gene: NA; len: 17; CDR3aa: CASSYSAGLPTYNEQFF; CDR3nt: TGTGCCAGCAGTTACTCGGCGGGCCTTCCCACGTACAATGAGCAGTTCTTC
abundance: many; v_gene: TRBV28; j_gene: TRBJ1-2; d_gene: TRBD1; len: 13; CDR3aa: CASTTGGSHGYTF; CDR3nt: TGTGCCAGCACCACAGGGGGCTCGCATGGCTACACCTTC
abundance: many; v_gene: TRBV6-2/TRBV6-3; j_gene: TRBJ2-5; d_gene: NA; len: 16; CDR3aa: CASSYEDIIPAETQYF; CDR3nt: TGTGCCAGCAGTTACGAAGACATCATTCCTGCGGAGACCCAGTACTTC
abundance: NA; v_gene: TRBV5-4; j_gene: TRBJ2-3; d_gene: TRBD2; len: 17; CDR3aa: CASSSETLAGGDDTQYF; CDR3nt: TGTGCCAGCAGCTCCGAAACACTAGCGGGAGGGGACGATACGCAGTATTTT
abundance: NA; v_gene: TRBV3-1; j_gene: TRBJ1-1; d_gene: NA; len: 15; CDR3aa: CASSQETYLNTEAFF; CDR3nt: TGTGCCAGCAGCCAAGAGACATACCTGAACACTGAAGCTTTCTTT
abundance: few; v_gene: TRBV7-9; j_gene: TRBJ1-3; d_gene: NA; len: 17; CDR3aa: CASSHPVYEVSGNTIYF; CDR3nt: TGTGCCAGCAGTCACCCCGTGTACGAGGTCTCTGGAAACACCATATATTTT
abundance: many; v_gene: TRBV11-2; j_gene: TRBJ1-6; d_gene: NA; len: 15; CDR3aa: CASSLVASPNSPLHF; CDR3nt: TGTGCCAGCAGCTTAGTAGCCTCACCAAATTCACCCCTCCACTTT
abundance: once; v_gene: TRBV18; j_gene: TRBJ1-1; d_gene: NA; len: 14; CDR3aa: CASSPQGRRTEAFF; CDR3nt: TGTGCCAGCTCACCACAGGGGCGCCGCACTGAAGCTTTCTTT
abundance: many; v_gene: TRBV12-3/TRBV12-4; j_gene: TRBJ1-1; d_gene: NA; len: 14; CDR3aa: CASSLAGARTEAFF; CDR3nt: TGTGCCAGCAGTTTAGCGGGGGCCCGCACTGAAGCTTTCTTT
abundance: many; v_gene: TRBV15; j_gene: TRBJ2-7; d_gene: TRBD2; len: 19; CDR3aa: CATSRDPPRTSGRGYEQYF; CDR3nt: TGTGCCACCAGCAGAGATCCCCCCCGAACTAGCGGGAGGGGCTACGAGCAGTACTTC
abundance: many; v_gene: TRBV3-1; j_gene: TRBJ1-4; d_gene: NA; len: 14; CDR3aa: CASSLREGSEKLFF; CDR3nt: TGTGCCAGCAGCCTCAGGGAGGGAAGTGAAAAACTGTTTTTT
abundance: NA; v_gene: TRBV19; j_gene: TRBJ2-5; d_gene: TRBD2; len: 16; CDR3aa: CASTDRPAGAGETQYF; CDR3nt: TGTGCCAGTACCGACCGCCCAGCGGGAGCGGGGGAGACCCAGTACTTC
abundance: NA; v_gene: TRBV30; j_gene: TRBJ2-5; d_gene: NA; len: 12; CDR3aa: CAWKLSGETQYF; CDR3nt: TGTGCCTGGAAATTGAGCGGGGAGACCCAGTACTTC
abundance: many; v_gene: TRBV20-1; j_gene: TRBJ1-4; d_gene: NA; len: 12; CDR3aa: CSARLDLGLLFF; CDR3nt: TGCAGTGCTAGGCTTGACCTAGGACTTCTGTTTTTT
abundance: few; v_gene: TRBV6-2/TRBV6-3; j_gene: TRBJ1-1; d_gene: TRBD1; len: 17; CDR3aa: CASSYSTGTGVVTEAFF; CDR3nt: TGTGCCAGCAGTTACTCTACCGGGACAGGAGTTGTCACTGAAGCTTTCTTT
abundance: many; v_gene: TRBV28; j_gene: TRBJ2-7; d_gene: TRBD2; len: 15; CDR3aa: CASSFRLAGSNEQYF; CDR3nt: TGTGCCAGCAGTTTCAGACTAGCGGGATCCAACGAGCAGTACTTC
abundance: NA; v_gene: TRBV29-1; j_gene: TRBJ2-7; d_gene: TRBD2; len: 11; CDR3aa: CSVGGIYEQYF; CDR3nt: TGCAGCGTCGGGGGGATATACGAGCAGTACTTC
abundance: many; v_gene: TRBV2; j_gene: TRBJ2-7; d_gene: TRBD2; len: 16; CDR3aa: CASRGLAGGHGYEQYF; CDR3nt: TGTGCCAGCAGGGGACTAGCGGGGGGGCACGGGTACGAGCAGTACTTC
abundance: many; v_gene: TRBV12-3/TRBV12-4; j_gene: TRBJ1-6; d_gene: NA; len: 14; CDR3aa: CASSGTAGSTPLHF; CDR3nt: TGTGCCAGCAGCGGGACTGCCGGGAGTACACCCCTCCACTTT
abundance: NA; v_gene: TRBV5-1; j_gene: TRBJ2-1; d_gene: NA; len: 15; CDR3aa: CATRLAGGANNEQFF; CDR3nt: TGCGCCACCCGACTAGCTGGGGGGGCAAACAATGAGCAGTTCTTC
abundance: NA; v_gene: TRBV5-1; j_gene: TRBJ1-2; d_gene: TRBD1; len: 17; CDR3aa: CASRDTYRGALNYGYTF; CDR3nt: TGCGCCAGCAGGGACACCTACAGGGGGGCCCTTAACTATGGCTACACCTTC
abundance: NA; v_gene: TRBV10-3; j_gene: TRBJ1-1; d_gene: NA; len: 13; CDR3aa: CAISVDGNAEAFF; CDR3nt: TGTGCCATCAGTGTGGACGGGAACGCTGAAGCTTTCTTT